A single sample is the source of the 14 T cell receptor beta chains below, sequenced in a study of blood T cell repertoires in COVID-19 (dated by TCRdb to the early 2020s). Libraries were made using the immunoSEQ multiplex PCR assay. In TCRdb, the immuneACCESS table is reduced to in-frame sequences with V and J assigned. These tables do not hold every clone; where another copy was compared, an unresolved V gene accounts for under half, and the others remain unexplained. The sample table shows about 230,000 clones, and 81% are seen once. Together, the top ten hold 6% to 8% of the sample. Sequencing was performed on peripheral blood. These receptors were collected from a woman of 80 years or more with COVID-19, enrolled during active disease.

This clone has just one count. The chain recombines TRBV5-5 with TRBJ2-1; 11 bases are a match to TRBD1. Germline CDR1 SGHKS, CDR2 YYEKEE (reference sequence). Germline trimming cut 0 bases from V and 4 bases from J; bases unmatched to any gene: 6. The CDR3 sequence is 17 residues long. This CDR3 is CASSLGDRGRLYNEQFF. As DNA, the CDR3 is TGTGCCAGCAGCTTGGGGGACAGGGGGAGGTTATACAATGAGCAGTTCTTC.

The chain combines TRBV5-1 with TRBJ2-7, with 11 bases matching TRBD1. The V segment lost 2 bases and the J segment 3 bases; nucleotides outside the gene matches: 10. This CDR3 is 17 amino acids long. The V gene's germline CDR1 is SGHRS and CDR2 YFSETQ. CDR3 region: CASSLQIPGQGGYEQYF. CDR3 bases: TGCGCCAGCAGCTTACAAATTCCGGGACAGGGGGGCTACGAGCAGTACTTC. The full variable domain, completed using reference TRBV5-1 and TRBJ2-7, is KAGVTQTPRYLIKTRGQQVTLSCSPISGHRSVSWYQQTPGQGLQFLFEYFSETQRNKGNFPGRFSGRQFSNSRSEMNVSTLELGDSALYLCASSLQIPGQGGYEQYFGPGTRLTVT.

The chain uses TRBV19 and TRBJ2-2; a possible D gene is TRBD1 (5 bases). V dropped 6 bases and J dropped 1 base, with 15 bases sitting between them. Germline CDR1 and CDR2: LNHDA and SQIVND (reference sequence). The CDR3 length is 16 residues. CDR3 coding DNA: TGTGCCAGTAGCCTAGGGGTAGTTAAGAACACCGGGGAGCTGTTTTTT. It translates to CASSLGVVKNTGELFF.

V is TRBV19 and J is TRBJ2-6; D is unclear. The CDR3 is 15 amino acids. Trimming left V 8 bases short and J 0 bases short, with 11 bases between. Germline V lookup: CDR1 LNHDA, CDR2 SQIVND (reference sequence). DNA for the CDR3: TGTGCCAGTCAGATTACCGTCTCTGGGGCCAACGTCCTGACTTTC. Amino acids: CASQITVSGANVLTF.

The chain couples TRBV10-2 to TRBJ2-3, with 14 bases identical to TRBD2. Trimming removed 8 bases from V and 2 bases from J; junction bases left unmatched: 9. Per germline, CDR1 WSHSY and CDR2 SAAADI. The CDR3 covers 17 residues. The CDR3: CASARTSGGTNTDTQYF. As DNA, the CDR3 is TGCGCCAGCGCCAGGACTAGCGGGGGGACTAACACAGATACGCAGTATTTT.

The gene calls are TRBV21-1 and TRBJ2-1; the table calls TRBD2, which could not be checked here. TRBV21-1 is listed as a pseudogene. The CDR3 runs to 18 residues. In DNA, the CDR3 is TGTGCCACGATCCGTACTAGCGGGGCATTAAGCTCCTACAATGAGCAGTTCTTC. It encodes CATIRTSGALSSYNEQFF.

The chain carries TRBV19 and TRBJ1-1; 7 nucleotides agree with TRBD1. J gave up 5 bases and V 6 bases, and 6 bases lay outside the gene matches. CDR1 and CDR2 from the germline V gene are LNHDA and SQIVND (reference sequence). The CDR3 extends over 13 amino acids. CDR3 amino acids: CASSKDRETEAFF. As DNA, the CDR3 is TGTGCCAGTAGCAAAGACAGGGAAACTGAAGCTTTCTTT.

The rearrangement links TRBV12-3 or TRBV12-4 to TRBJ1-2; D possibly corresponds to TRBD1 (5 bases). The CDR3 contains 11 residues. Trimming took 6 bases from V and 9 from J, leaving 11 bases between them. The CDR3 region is CASRSGKSYTF. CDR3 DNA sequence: TGTGCCAGCAGATCAGGGAAAAGCTACACCTTC.

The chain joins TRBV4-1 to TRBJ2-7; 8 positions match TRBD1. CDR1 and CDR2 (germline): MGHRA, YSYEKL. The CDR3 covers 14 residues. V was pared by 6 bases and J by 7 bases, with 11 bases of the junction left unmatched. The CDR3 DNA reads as TGCGCCAGCAGTCCAACAGGGGGGTCCTTAGAGCAGTACTTC. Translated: CASSPTGGSLEQYF.

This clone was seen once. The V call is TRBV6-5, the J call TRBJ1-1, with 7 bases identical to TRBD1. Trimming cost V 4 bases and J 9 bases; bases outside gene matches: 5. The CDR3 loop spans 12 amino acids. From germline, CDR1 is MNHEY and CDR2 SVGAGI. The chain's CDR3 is CASSFRQGQAFF. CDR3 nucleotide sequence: TGTGCCAGCAGTTTTCGACAGGGTCAAGCTTTCTTT.

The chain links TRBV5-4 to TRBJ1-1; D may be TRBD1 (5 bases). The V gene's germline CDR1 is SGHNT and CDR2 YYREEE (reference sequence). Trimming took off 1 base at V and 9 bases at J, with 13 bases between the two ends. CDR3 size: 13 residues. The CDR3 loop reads CASSLIQGPKAFF. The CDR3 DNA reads TGTGCCAGCAGCTTGATTCAGGGTCCGAAAGCTTTCTTT. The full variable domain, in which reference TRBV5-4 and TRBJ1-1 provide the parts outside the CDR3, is ETGVTQSPTHLIKTRGQQVTLRCSSQSGHNTVSWYQQALGQGPQFIFQYYREEENGRGNFPPRFSGLQFPNYSSELNVNALELDDSALYLCASSLIQGPKAFFGQGTRLTVV.

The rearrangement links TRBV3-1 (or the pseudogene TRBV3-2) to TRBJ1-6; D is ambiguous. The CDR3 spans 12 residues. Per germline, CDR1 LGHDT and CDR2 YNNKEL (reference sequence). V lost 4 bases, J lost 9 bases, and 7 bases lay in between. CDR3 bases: TGTGCCAGCAGCCCCTTCGGTTCACCCCTCCACTTT. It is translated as CASSPFGSPLHF.

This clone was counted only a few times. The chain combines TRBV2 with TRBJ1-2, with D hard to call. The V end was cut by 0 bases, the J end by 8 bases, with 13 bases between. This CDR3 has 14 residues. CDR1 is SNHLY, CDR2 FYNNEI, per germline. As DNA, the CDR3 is TGTGCCAGCAGTGAAGCGGTCTCTGTGGGCGGCTACACCTTC. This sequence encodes CASSEAVSVGGYTF.

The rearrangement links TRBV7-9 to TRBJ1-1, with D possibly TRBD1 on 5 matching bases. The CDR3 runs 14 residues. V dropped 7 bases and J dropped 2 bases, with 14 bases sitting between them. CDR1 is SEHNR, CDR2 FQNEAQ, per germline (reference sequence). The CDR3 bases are TGTGCCAGCACCCTTTTGACAGCTAACACTGAAGCTTTCTTT. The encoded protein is CASTLLTANTEAFF.